This T cell receptor beta chain was captured in a study of long-term antiretroviral therapy in people with HIV. Study conclusions and caveats: Even long-term ART left TRB diversity below transplant donor controls, despite gains.

Survey level was the resolution at which the v3.0 immunoSEQ assay ran. Method: immunoSEQ multiplex PCR; TCRdb's copy keeps in-frame clones and lacks some. The sample includes under 15,000 clones, 88% of them seen just once. For this clone: The antigen remains unidentified.

Germline V gene sequence: CDR1 LNHDA, CDR2 SQIVND (reference sequence). This CDR3 is built from 13 residues. V lost 8 bases, J lost 3 bases, and 13 bases lay in between. This chain links TRBV19 with TRBJ1-1; possibly TRBD1 for D (5 bases). Here the sequenced sample was unsorted PBMCs, taken 6.2 years after starting antiretroviral therapy. The clonotype comes from a man aged 40-49 years with HIV. This CDR3 reads CASFPGADTEAFF. The CDR3 DNA reads as TGTGCCAGTTTCCCCGGGGCGGACACTGAAGCTTTCTTT.